Shown below are 14 T cell receptor beta chains from a single sample sequenced in a study of blood T cell repertoires in COVID-19. Assay used: immunoSEQ multiplex PCR; TCRdb lists only in-frame clones, some missing. The table shows 100,000 or so clones, with over 65% occurring only once. The material sequenced was peripheral blood. These receptors came from a human donor in a cohort sampled during active COVID-19.

The gene calls are TRBV4-3 and TRBJ1-1; D is unresolved. Germline V gene lookup returns CDR1 LGHNA and CDR2 YSLEER. Trimming removed 1 base at V and 3 bases at J, with 9 bases between. There are 14 residues in the CDR3. This CDR3 reads CASSQGSIHTEAFF. In nucleotides, the CDR3 is TGCGCCAGCAGCCAAGGGAGTATTCACACTGAAGCTTTCTTT.

This chain connects TRBV5-6 to TRBJ2-2; D not resolved. Between the trimmed V and J ends, which lost 4 bases and 7 bases, there was a span of 11 bases. The germline gives CDR1 SGHDT, CDR2 YYEEEE. This CDR3 is built from 13 residues. The CDR3 nucleotides are TGTGCCAGCAGCCGGGTCCTAGGCGGGGAGCTGTTTTTT. This gives the protein CASSRVLGGELFF.

The V gene is TRBV9, the J gene TRBJ2-5; TRBD2 aligns across 12 bases. This CDR3 is built from 17 residues. With V trimmed by 3 bases and J by 4 bases, 10 bases remained unmatched. Germline V CDR1 and CDR2: SGDLS, YYNGEE. The CDR3: CASSEPLAGGLGETQYF. CDR3 nucleotide sequence: TGTGCCAGCAGCGAACCGCTAGCGGGGGGGCTTGGAGAGACCCAGTACTTC.

This chain joins TRBV7-2 and TRBJ2-1, with 7 bases lining up with TRBD1. The CDR3 is made up of 16 amino acids. CDR1 is SGHTA, CDR2 FQGNSA, per germline. Trimming at V came to 0 bases and at J to 0 bases, leaving 2 bases not matched to a gene. DNA for the CDR3: TGTGCCAGCAGCTTAGCGGGGACAGCCTCCTACAATGAGCAGTTCTTC. Translation: CASSLAGTASYNEQFF.

This clone was seen a single time. The V call is TRBV12-3 or TRBV12-4, the J call TRBJ1-2; no firm D call. The V gene lost 6 bases and the J gene lost 4 bases, with 12 bases spanning the gap. The CDR3 runs 13 residues. CDR3 sequence (DNA): TGTGCCAGCAGCCCCACACAAATCTATGGCTACACCTTC. It specifies CASSPTQIYGYTF.

The chain links TRBV18 to TRBJ1-6; TRBD1 matches at 12 bases. Germline CDR1 and CDR2: KGHSH and LQKENI. With V trimmed by 3 bases and J by 9 bases, 3 bases remained unmatched. The CDR3 is 15 amino acids. CDR3: CASSPGQGAGSPLHF. Here the CDR3 DNA reads TGTGCCAGCTCACCGGGACAGGGGGCCGGTTCACCCCTCCACTTT.

This chain joins TRBV3-1 (or the pseudogene TRBV3-2) and TRBJ2-1; 8 bases are shared with TRBD1. Germline trimming cut 6 bases from V and 7 bases from J; bases unmatched to any gene: 5. The germline CDR1 and CDR2 sequences are LGHDT and YNNKEL (reference sequence). CDR3 length: 13 residues. The CDR3 coding sequence is TGTGCCAGCAGTTTAGACAGGGGTAATGAGCAGTTCTTC. Its protein is CASSLDRGNEQFF.

CDR3 DNA sequence: TGCGCCAGCAGCAAATACAGCGGATCTAATGAAAAACTGTTTTTT. Translating it yields CASSKYSGSNEKLFF. The chain couples TRBV5-1 to TRBJ1-4; D uncertain. CDR3 length: 15 amino acids. Germline V lookup: CDR1 SGHRS, CDR2 YFSETQ. V was shortened by 4 bases and J by 3 bases, with 13 bases between the two germline ends.

V usage is TRBV7-9 and J usage is TRBJ2-7; tentative D call: TRBD2 (6 bases). Germline V CDR1 and CDR2: SEHNR, FQNEAQ (reference sequence). The length of the CDR3 is 16 residues. Trimming stripped 1 base from V and 4 bases from J, with 17 bases between. The CDR3 DNA is TGTGCCAGCAGCTTAGGAGGCGGAGGGCTCATGTACGAGCAGTACTTC. Protein sequence: CASSLGGGGLMYEQYF.

The chain joins TRBV6-1 to TRBJ1-6; tentative D call: TRBD1 (5 bases). CDR1 and CDR2 (germline): MNHNS, SASEGT. Deletions cut 1 base from V and 2 bases from J, with 12 bases between. The CDR3 covers 17 residues. CDR3 nucleotide sequence: TGTGCCAGCAGTGAAGGAGGCGGGGGGACCTATAATTCACCCCTCCACTTT. As protein: CASSEGGGGTYNSPLHF.

In nucleotides, the CDR3 is TGTGCCAGCAGTGAAATGAGGCGGAACTATGGCTACACCTTC. It codes for CASSEMRRNYGYTF. The chain is built from TRBV6-1 and TRBJ1-2; unclear D gene. From germline, CDR1 is MNHNS and CDR2 SASEGT. CDR3 length: 14 residues. V was trimmed by 2 bases and J by 2 bases, leaving 9 bases between them.

This chain uses TRBV6-2 or TRBV6-3 with TRBJ2-5, with TRBD1 identical over 9 bases. The CDR3 totals 15 residues. CDR1 is MNHEY and CDR2 is SVGEGT in the germline V gene. J was trimmed by 4 bases and V by 0 bases; bases with no gene match: 3. The CDR3 DNA reads as TGTGCCAGCAGTTACTCGACAGGGGGTAGAGAGACCCAGTACTTC. It yields the protein CASSYSTGGRETQYF.

The V gene is TRBV4-3, the J gene TRBJ1-2; perhaps TRBD1 as D (6 bases). Germline V gene data show CDR1 as LGHNA and CDR2 as YSLEER. This CDR3 has 13 residues. V lost 4 bases to trimming and J lost 8 bases, with 14 bases between them. CDR3 bases: TGCGCCAGCAGCCCCCACAGGGCTGGCGGCTACACCTTC. It translates to CASSPHRAGGYTF.

The rearrangement joins TRBV5-4 to TRBJ2-1, with a tentative D call TRBD2 (5 bases). CDR1 and CDR2 from the germline V gene are SGHNT and YYREEE (reference sequence). The germline V and J ends were trimmed by 6 bases and 5 bases, with 12 bases remaining between them. CDR3 length: 13 amino acids. CDR3 protein: CASTKDGNNEQFF. The CDR3 nucleotides are TGTGCCAGCACCAAGGACGGGAACAATGAGCAGTTCTTC.